This T cell receptor (beta chain) was documented in a study of blood T cell repertoires in COVID-19. For the study at large: In each case, the material was cDNA or gDNA derived from T cells, B-cell-depleted T cells, or PBMCs.

Assay: immunoSEQ multiplex PCR; the TCRdb copy retains only in-frame clones and omits some. The repertoire consists of about 500,000 clones, with about 89% occurring once and the leading ten covering roughly 8%. Germline values: CDR1 GTSNPN, CDR2 SVGIG (reference sequence). There are 13 residues in the CDR3. V lost 8 bases and J lost 2, with 15 bases in between. Followed over time, Seattle patients had been enrolled while infection was active. This receptor was identified in a woman between 45 and 60 years old with COVID-19, enrolled during active disease. The J gene is TRBJ1-1, the V gene TRBV30; D perhaps matches TRBD1 (5 bases). The source material was peripheral blood. Here the CDR3 reads CARFIQGNTEAFF. The CDR3 DNA is TGTGCCCGGTTCATTCAGGGAAACACTGAAGCTTTCTTT.